The clone carrying this T cell receptor beta chain was counted once. No antigen is known for it. Other DNA sequences in the same sample also yield this CDR3. This sample is part of a study of shared clonotypes between healthy human individuals. Notes on the study in general: The small donor group covered limited genetic and exposure diversity. Between several donors, naive CD4 clonotypes were shared at a level of around 5.2%. Sequencing depth was a factor that was expected to affect clonotype sharing among donors.

Negatively enriched CD4+ T cells were divided by CD45RA into naive and memory. TCRdb's copy holds only in-frame clones and misses some; the assay was immunoSEQ multiplex PCR. The table lists around 1.4 million clones, about 98.5% of them singletons, with under 0.45% in the top ten. The germline CDR1 and CDR2 sequences are GTSNPN and SVGIG (reference sequence). Trimming took off 0 bases at V and 1 base at J, with 7 bases between the two ends. The length of the CDR3 is 13 residues. The sequence was obtained from a man aged 25 to 40 in good health. What was sequenced was naive CD4+ T cells sorted from blood. The sample's subset: CD45RA+ positively selected. The J gene is TRBJ2-7, the V gene TRBV30; D is ambiguous. The CDR3 DNA sequence: TGTGCCTGGAGTGTTGGAAGGTCCTACGAGCAGTACTTC. Translating gives CAWSVGRSYEQYF.